The text below deals with one T cell receptor (beta chain). Its specificity is not known. This sample is drawn from a study of T cell responses to AZD1222 COVID-19 vaccine. The study's findings and limits: There were mostly white British donors and more females than males, and clonal diversity was possibly underestimated. Within unmutated variant regions lay the reported targets of nearly half of spike-specific TCRs. Two AZD1222 administrations were followed by greater Spike-specific TCR breadth and depth. Dominant at 160-218 and 743-854, vaccine-associated CD4 TCRs also spanned spike.

V lost 1 base, J lost 4 bases, and 4 bases stayed unmatched. The germline V gene encodes CDR1 SGDLS and CDR2 YYNGEE. The CDR3 runs to 15 residues. Profiled with immunoSEQ multiplex PCR; TCRdb holds only in-frame clones, not every one. This sample has some 90,000 clones, with approximately 91% found just once. The starting material was peripheral blood, obtained on day 0 of AZD1222 vaccination. The rearrangement links TRBV9 to TRBJ2-3; 9 positions agree with TRBD2. This sequence originates from an adult in good health. The CDR3 loop is CASSVQAGGADTQYF. The CDR3 DNA reads TGTGCCAGCAGCGTACAAGCGGGAGGAGCAGATACGCAGTATTTT.